The clone carrying this T cell receptor beta chain was recorded at least ten times. What it binds is unknown. This entry belongs to a study of T cells in Graves' hyperthyroidism and ophthalmopathy. Regarding the study as a whole: Most clonotypes that expanded in the thyroid above 0.001 also showed up in blood.

RNA transcripts provided the source from which TCR beta CDR3 regions were amplified. The HTBI primer set drove a first-round RT-PCR of the TCR CDR3. From the multiplex PCR reads, TCRdb called clonotypes with MiXCR, one entry per CDR3 protein. The sample includes 550,000 to 850,000 distinct CDR3 sequences, 18% of them seen just once. Sequencing was carried out using blood. This TCR derives from a woman aged 50 to 65 with Graves' hyperthyroidism that later progressed to Graves' ophthalmopathy.

CDR3 nucleotide sequence: TGTGCCACCAGCAGAGATCGGCGGTTAGCTAGCACAGATACGCAGTATTTT. Translating it yields CATSRDRRLASTDTQYF. This chain connects TRBV15 to TRBJ2-3, with unresolved D. V was shortened by 0 bases and J by 0 bases, with 13 bases between the two germline ends. Germline CDR1 is LNHNV and CDR2 is YYDKDF (reference sequence). The CDR3 covers 17 residues.